Listed here are 16 T cell receptor beta chains from one sample, sequenced in a study of CXCR3-negative and CXCR3-positive naive CD8 T cells. Antigens of these TCRs are unknown. TRB cDNA was prepared as libraries by UMI-labeled 5' RACE. TCRdb reprocessed the 5' RACE reads, keeping one entry per CDR3 protein, no DNA. This table lists approximately 89,000 distinct CDR3 sequences. General observations from the study: More hydrophobic TRB CDR3s were found in CXCR3-positive naive cells than in CXCR3-negative naive cells.

Material: naive CXCR3+ CD8+ T cells from blood. Sample subset: CD45RO-CCR7+CD27+CD95- naive CD8+ T cells expressing CXCR3 (TNR3+). Receptor source: a human donor in good health. Some clones in this sample may be carry-over from other donors' samples.

CDR3 loop: CASSPLAGATDTQYF. V and J are TRBV12-3 or TRBV12-4 and TRBJ2-3; without DNA, the TCRdb call of TRBD2 cannot be checked. This CDR3 contains 15 residues.

The gene calls are TRBV2 and TRBJ1-2; TCRdb returns TRBD1, unconfirmable since there is no DNA. The germline V gene has CDR1 SNHLY and CDR2 FYNNEI. The CDR3 length is 11 residues. The CDR3: CASNRGIGYTF.

The chain couples TRBV14 to TRBJ1-1; the D gene TCRdb calls, TRBD1, cannot be checked with no DNA. Germline CDR1 and CDR2: SGHDN and FVKESK. The CDR3 is 15 residues long. CDR3 protein: CASSQDVGLSIESFF.

J is TRBJ1-1 and V is TRBV12-3 or TRBV12-4. CDR3 size: 11 residues. The CDR3 reads CASPREIEAFF.

This sequence joins TRBV19 and TRBJ2-7; TCRdb returns TRBD1, unconfirmable since there is no DNA. The CDR3 runs to 13 residues. Germline V gene sequence: CDR1 LNHDA, CDR2 SQIVND (reference sequence). CDR3: CASTSWAGNEQYF.

The genes are TRBV15 and TRBJ2-2; TCRdb selects TRBD1, and the lack of DNA leaves this call unchecked. The germline V gene encodes CDR1 LNHNV and CDR2 YYDKDF (reference sequence). The CDR3 loop spans 14 amino acids. This CDR3 reads CATSDSPNTGELFF.

The chain has TRBV28 and TRBJ1-4; TCRdb gives TRBD1 as the D gene, but with no DNA this cannot be confirmed. The CDR3 has 16 amino acids. The V gene's germline CDR1 is MDHEN and CDR2 SYDVKM. The CDR3 region is CASNKGDTSTNEKLFF.

The chain employs TRBV6-6 and TRBJ2-7; the D call from TCRdb, TRBD1, cannot be confirmed without DNA. The CDR3 loop spans 14 amino acids. The V gene's germline CDR1 is MNHNY and CDR2 SVGAGI (reference sequence). CDR3 amino acids: CASSYVIGDYEQYF.

This chain uses TRBV28 with TRBJ2-1; TCRdb's D gene call, TRBD1, goes unchecked for lack of DNA. Germline V CDR1 and CDR2: MDHEN, SYDVKM. The CDR3 loop spans 13 amino acids. This CDR3 reads CASSFSDSDEQFF.

The chain has TRBV20-1 and TRBJ1-1. CDR1 and CDR2 (germline): DFQATT, SNEGSKA (reference sequence). The CDR3 sequence is 13 residues long. This CDR3 is CSARDGENTEAFF.

The V and J genes are TRBV12-2 and TRBJ1-1. TRBV12-2 is reported as a pseudogene. The CDR3 runs to 15 residues. The CDR3: CASRPARPSYTEAFF.

The V and J genes are TRBV7-6 and TRBJ2-1. The germline V gene has CDR1 SGHVS and CDR2 FNYEAQ. The CDR3 spans 13 residues. This CDR3 is CASSLGFDDEQFF.

The V and J genes are TRBV20-1 and TRBJ2-1; absent DNA, TCRdb's TRBD2 call cannot be checked. The length of the CDR3 is 15 residues. The germline CDR1 and CDR2 sequences are DFQATT and SNEGSKA (reference sequence). Here the CDR3 reads CSAGGGRSGYNEQFF.

The V call is TRBV29-1, the J call TRBJ2-1; TCRdb outputs TRBD2, but without DNA this stays unchecked. Germline lookup yields CDR1 SQVTM and CDR2 ANQGSEA. The CDR3 totals 13 residues. The CDR3 reads CSVELGGWNEQFF.

V is TRBV5-1 and J is TRBJ2-5; TCRdb's D call, TRBD1, is unchecked because there is no DNA. Germline loops: CDR1 SGHRS, CDR2 YFSETQ. The CDR3 length is 15 residues. The CDR3 loop reads CASSFAGGSPETQYF.

This rearrangement joins TRBV6-2 or TRBV6-3 to TRBJ2-1; TCRdb designates TRBD2, a call that cannot be tested without DNA. CDR1 and CDR2 (germline): MNHEY, SVGEGT. The CDR3 totals 16 residues. The CDR3 reads CASSFLIAGGVNEQLF.